These 20 T cell receptor beta chains came from one sample sequenced in a study of T cell responses to AZD1222 COVID-19 vaccine. Clones were sequenced by immunoSEQ multiplex PCR, and TCRdb holds only the in-frame ones, with some missing. In the table there are fewer than 100,000 clones, about 81% of which are singletons. The source material was peripheral blood, sampled 28 days after the second AZD1222 dose. Receptor source: an adult who received the AZD1222 COVID-19 vaccine.

The chain links TRBV6-5 to TRBJ1-6; D is undetermined. The V end was cut by 6 bases, the J end by 10 bases, with 16 bases between. The CDR3 has 14 residues. Per the germline V gene, CDR1 is MNHEY and CDR2 is SVGAGI. The CDR3 coding sequence is TGTGCCAGCAGAGACACTGGTTCGGGGTCACCCCTCCACTTT. Protein sequence: CASRDTGSGSPLHF.

This chain connects TRBV2 to TRBJ2-3, with 7 bases matching TRBD2. The V segment lost 8 bases and the J segment 2 bases; nucleotides outside the gene matches: 13. Germline CDR1 reads SNHLY; CDR2 reads FYNNEI. The CDR3 totals 16 residues. This chain's CDR3 is CASRQRASGATDTQYF. The CDR3 DNA follows: TGTGCCAGCCGTCAGAGGGCTAGCGGAGCCACAGATACGCAGTATTTT.

The CDR3 here is CASSPRVLGVAGGEQFF. The CDR3 DNA is TGTGCCAGCAGCCCCCGGGTGTTGGGGGTCGCGGGAGGTGAGCAGTTCTTC. This rearrangement joins TRBV11-2 to TRBJ2-1; TRBD2 matches at 8 bases. The CDR3 consists of 17 residues. CDR1 is SGHAT and CDR2 is FQNNGV in the germline V gene. V lost 5 bases, J lost 9 bases, and 18 bases stayed unmatched. Full variable domain (missing parts from reference TRBV11-2 and TRBJ2-1): EAGVAQSPRYKIIEKRQSVAFWCNPISGHATLYWYQQILGQGPKLLIQFQNNGVVDDSQLPKDRFSAERLKGVDSTLKIQPAKLEDSAVYLCASSPRVLGVAGGEQFFGPGTRLTVL.

The chain recombines TRBV11-1 with TRBJ2-1, with 12 bases aligning to TRBD2. Trimming cost V 5 bases and J 4 bases; bases outside gene matches: 3. The germline V gene encodes CDR1 SGHAT and CDR2 FQDESV (reference sequence). The CDR3 extends over 15 amino acids. The CDR3 reads CASSVLAGGYNEQFF. The CDR3 DNA follows: TGTGCCAGCAGCGTACTAGCGGGGGGATACAATGAGCAGTTCTTC.

V and J are TRBV6-6 and TRBJ1-1, with D unresolved. The CDR3 spans 15 residues. Per the germline V gene, CDR1 is MNHNY and CDR2 is SVGAGI (reference sequence). Trimming took off 0 bases at V and 0 bases at J, with 8 bases between the two ends. The CDR3 is CASSYSVGVNTEAFF. In DNA, the CDR3 is TGTGCCAGCAGTTACTCAGTCGGGGTGAACACTGAAGCTTTCTTT.

V and J are TRBV10-3 and TRBJ1-1, with D perhaps TRBD1 (5 bases). The CDR3 extends over 12 amino acids. Germline loops: CDR1 ENHRY, CDR2 SYGVKD. Trimming removed 11 bases from V and 5 bases from J, with 15 bases in between. The CDR3 region has the DNA TGTGCCGTCGACGGGGGGGAGACTGAAGCTTTCTTT. The encoded protein is CAVDGGETEAFF.

The chain uses TRBV25-1 and TRBJ1-1, with D perhaps matching TRBD1 (5 bases). The CDR3 is 14 amino acids. The V gene's germline CDR1 is MGHDK and CDR2 SYGVNS. Trimming removed 5 bases at V and 3 bases at J, with 13 bases between. The CDR3 here is CASSPGDRDTEAFF. The CDR3 DNA is TGTGCCAGCAGTCCCGGGGACCGAGACACTGAAGCTTTCTTT.

J is TRBJ2-7 and V is TRBV9; the match to TRBD2 covers 9 bases. V trimming: 0 bases; J trimming: 6 bases; junction bases outside the gene matches: 7. The CDR3 is 15 residues long. The V gene's germline CDR1 is SGDLS and CDR2 YYNGEE. CDR3: CASSVGTAGGVEQYF. The CDR3 DNA follows: TGTGCCAGCAGCGTAGGGACCGCGGGAGGGGTCGAGCAGTACTTC.

The chain combines TRBV25-1 with TRBJ1-5; D is unresolved. This CDR3 has 12 residues. V lost 8 bases to trimming and J lost 1 base, with 6 bases between them. CDR1 and CDR2 from the germline V gene are MGHDK and SYGVNS. CDR3 residues: CASAGSNQPQHF. CDR3 DNA sequence: TGTGCCAGCGCCGGGAGCAATCAGCCCCAGCATTTT.

The chain is built from TRBV30 and TRBJ2-7; D not certain. V was shortened by 2 bases and J by 8 bases, with 10 bases between the two germline ends. This CDR3 is 11 amino acids long. The V gene's germline CDR1 is GTSNPN and CDR2 SVGIG (reference sequence). This chain's CDR3 is CAWSTPTKQYF. CDR3 coding DNA: TGTGCCTGGAGTACCCCGACCAAGCAGTACTTC.

Points on this clone: Compared with germline, one end of the junction differs, possibly owing to a read error. The rearrangement links TRBV11-2 to TRBJ1-1, with unresolved D. CDR1 and CDR2 from the germline V gene are SGHAT and FQNNGV. This CDR3 has 15 amino acids. The CDR3: CASSLAIGLNPEAFF. DNA of the CDR3: TGTGCCAGCAGCTTGGCCATAGGCCTGAACCCTGAAGCTTTCTTT.

The chain is built from TRBV7-2 and TRBJ2-3; no definite D call. Germline loops: CDR1 SGHTA, CDR2 FQGNSA. V gave up 5 bases and J gave up 7 bases, with 10 bases separating them. The CDR3 has 12 residues. DNA of the CDR3: TGTGCCAGCAGCCCCGCTGAGTATACGCAGTATTTT. This gives the protein CASSPAEYTQYF.

The chain uses TRBV5-5 and TRBJ2-5, with no clear D. Germline CDR1 and CDR2: SGHKS and YYEKEE (reference sequence). The CDR3 covers 14 residues. With 0 bases removed from V and 1 base from J, the gap between germline ends came to 7 bases. This chain's CDR3 is CASSLDGFQETQYF. CDR3 DNA sequence: TGTGCCAGCAGCTTGGACGGGTTCCAAGAGACCCAGTACTTC.

V usage is TRBV6-5 and J usage is TRBJ2-1; 12 bases fit TRBD2. The V gene's germline CDR1 is MNHEY and CDR2 SVGAGI. After removal of 4 bases from V and 2 bases from J, the junction contained 3 bases not matched to a gene. The CDR3 extends over 16 amino acids. Written as DNA, the CDR3 is TGTGCCAGCAGTTCACGACTAGCGGGGGCCTACAATGAGCAGTTCTTC. Translating gives CASSSRLAGAYNEQFF.

The chain has TRBV27 and TRBJ2-5; tentatively, D is TRBD1 or TRBD2 (5 bases each). Trimming took off 6 bases at V and 3 bases at J, with 20 bases between the two ends. CDR1 and CDR2 from the germline V gene are MNHEY and SMNVEV (reference sequence). CDR3 length equals 16 residues. As DNA, the CDR3 is TGTGCCAGCAGCTCAGAGGGACGGGACCGGGAAGAGACCCAGTACTTC. Translating it yields CASSSEGRDREETQYF.

The chain uses TRBV19 and TRBJ1-1; tentative D call: TRBD1 (5 bases). V was cut by 10 bases and J by 4 bases, with 16 bases left in between. Germline V lookup: CDR1 LNHDA, CDR2 SQIVND (reference sequence). CDR3 size: 13 residues. The CDR3 loop is CATLFAGGTEAFF. CDR3 sequence (DNA): TGTGCCACCCTTTTCGCGGGGGGCACTGAAGCTTTCTTT.

This clone has just one count. The genes are TRBV7-2 and TRBJ2-2, with D unresolved. The CDR3 consists of 16 residues. V was clipped by 4 bases and J by 0 bases, with 12 bases between them. From germline, CDR1 is SGHTA and CDR2 FQGNSA. The CDR3 protein is CASSSAGGANTGELFF. CDR3 DNA: TGTGCCAGCAGCTCAGCCGGTGGGGCGAACACCGGGGAGCTGTTTTTT.

J is TRBJ1-1 and V is TRBV11-2; maybe TRBD1 (5 bases). Germline-derived CDR1 and CDR2 are SGHAT and FQNNGV. The CDR3 contains 14 residues. V was shortened by 5 bases and J by 5 bases, with 15 bases between the two germline ends. This CDR3 is CASSPRGGSTEAFF. Written as DNA, the CDR3 is TGTGCCAGCAGCCCCCGGGGGGGATCGACTGAAGCTTTCTTT.

The CDR3 is CATSARPSGVAKNIQYF. The DNA for the CDR3 is TGTGCCACCAGTGCCCGTCCTAGCGGGGTAGCCAAAAACATTCAGTACTTC. V usage is TRBV24-1 and J usage is TRBJ2-4; 9 bases match TRBD2. This CDR3 region has 17 residues. In germline, CDR1 is KGHDR, CDR2 SFDVKD. The V segment lost 5 bases and the J segment 0 bases; nucleotides outside the gene matches: 7.

The chain employs TRBV27 and TRBJ2-1; 7 nucleotides line up with TRBD2. CDR1 and CDR2 (germline): MNHEY, SMNVEV (reference sequence). The CDR3 is made up of 14 amino acids. V shed 2 bases, J shed 10 bases, and the junction held 8 bases outside the gene matches. CDR3 in amino acids: CASSLGGLGLEQFF. CDR3 nucleotide sequence: TGTGCCAGCAGTTTAGGGGGGTTGGGACTAGAGCAGTTCTTC.